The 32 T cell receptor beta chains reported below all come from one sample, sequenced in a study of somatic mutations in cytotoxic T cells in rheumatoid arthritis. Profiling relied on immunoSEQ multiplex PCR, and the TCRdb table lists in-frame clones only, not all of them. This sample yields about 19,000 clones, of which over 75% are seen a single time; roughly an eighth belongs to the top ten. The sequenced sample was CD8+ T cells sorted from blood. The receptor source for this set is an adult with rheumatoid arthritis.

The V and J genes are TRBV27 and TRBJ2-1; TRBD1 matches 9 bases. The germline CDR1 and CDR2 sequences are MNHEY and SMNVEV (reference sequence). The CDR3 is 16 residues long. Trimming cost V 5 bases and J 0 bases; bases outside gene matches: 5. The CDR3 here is CASSDPTGGSYNEQFF. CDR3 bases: TGTGCCAGCAGTGATCCGACAGGGGGCTCCTACAATGAGCAGTTCTTC.

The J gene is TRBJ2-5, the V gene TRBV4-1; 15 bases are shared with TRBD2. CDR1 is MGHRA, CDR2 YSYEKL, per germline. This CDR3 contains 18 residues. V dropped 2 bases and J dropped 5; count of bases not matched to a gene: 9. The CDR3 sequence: CASSQQGLAGGVSETQYF. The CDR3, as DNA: TGCGCCAGCAGCCAACAGGGACTAGCGGGGGGAGTTAGCGAGACCCAGTACTTC.

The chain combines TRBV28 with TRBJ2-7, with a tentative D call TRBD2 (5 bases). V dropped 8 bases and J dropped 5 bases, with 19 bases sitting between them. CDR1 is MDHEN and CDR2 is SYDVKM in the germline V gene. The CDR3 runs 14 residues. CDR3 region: CASEDWQDRDEQYF. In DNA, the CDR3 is TGTGCCAGCGAGGACTGGCAGGACCGGGACGAGCAGTACTTC.

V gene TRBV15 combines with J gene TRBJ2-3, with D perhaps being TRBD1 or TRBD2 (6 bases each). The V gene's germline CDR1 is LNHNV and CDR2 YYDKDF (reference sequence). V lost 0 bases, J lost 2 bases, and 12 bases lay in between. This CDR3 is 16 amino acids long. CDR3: CATSRETGTATDTQYF. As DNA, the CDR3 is TGTGCCACCAGCAGAGAAACAGGGACTGCCACAGATACGCAGTATTTT.

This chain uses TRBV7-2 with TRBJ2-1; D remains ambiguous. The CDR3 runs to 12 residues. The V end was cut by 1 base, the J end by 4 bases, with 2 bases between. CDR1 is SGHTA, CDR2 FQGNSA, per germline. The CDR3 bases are TGTGCCAGCAGCTTAGGGTACAATGAGCAGTTCTTC. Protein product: CASSLGYNEQFF.

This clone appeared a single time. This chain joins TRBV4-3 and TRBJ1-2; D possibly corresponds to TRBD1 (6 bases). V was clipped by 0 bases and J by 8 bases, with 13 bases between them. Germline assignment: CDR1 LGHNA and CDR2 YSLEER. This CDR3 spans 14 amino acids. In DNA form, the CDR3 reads TGCGCCAGCAGCCAAGACGGGGGCGGTATCGGCTACACCTTC. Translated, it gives CASSQDGGGIGYTF.

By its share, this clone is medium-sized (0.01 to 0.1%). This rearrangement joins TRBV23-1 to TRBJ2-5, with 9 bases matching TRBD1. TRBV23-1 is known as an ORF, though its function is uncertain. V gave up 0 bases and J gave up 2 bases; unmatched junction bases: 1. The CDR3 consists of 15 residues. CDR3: CASSQSGTGQETQYF. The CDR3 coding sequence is TGCGCCAGCAGTCAATCCGGGACAGGGCAAGAGACCCAGTACTTC.

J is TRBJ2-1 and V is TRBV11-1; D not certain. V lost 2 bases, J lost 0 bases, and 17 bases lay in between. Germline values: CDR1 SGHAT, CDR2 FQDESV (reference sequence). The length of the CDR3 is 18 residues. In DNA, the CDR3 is TGTGCCAGCAGCTTAAATCAAATCGGTTCCTACTCCTACAATGAGCAGTTCTTC. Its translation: CASSLNQIGSYSYNEQFF. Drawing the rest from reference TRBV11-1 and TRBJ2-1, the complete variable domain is EAEVAQSPRYKITEKSQAVAFWCDPISGHATLYWYRQILGQGPELLVQFQDESVVDDSQLPKDRFSAERLKGVDSTLKIQPAELGDSAMYLCASSLNQIGSYSYNEQFFGPGTRLTVL.

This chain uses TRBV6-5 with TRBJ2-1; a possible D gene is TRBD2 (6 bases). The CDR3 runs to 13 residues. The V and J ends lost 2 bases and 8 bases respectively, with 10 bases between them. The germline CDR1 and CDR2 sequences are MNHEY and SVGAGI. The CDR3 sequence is CASSYRGWDEQFF. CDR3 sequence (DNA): TGTGCCAGCAGTTACCGGGGGTGGGATGAGCAGTTCTTC.

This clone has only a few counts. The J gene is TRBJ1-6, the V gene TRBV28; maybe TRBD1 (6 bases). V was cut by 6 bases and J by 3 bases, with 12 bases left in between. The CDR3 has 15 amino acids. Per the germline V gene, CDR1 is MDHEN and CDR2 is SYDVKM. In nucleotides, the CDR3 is TGTGCCAGCAGACCACAGGGTTACTATAATTCACCCCTCCACTTT. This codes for CASRPQGYYNSPLHF.

In nucleotides, the CDR3 is TGCGCCAGCAGCCGACGGACATACAATGAGCAGTTCTTC. It yields the protein CASSRRTYNEQFF. The chain recombines TRBV5-1 with TRBJ2-1, with D tentatively TRBD1 (5 bases). V lost 4 bases and J 4 bases, leaving 9 bases between the germline ends. The CDR3 contains 13 residues. Germline CDR1 and CDR2: SGHRS and YFSETQ.

In nucleotides, the CDR3 is TGTGCCAGCAGCTCCCGATCGACAGGCACAGATACGCAGTATTTT. Translation: CASSSRSTGTDTQYF. The gene calls are TRBV7-2 and TRBJ2-3; tentative D call: TRBD1 (5 bases). Germline V gene lookup returns CDR1 SGHTA and CDR2 FQGNSA. This CDR3 comprises 15 residues. The V gene lost 4 bases and the J gene lost 1 base, with 12 bases spanning the gap.

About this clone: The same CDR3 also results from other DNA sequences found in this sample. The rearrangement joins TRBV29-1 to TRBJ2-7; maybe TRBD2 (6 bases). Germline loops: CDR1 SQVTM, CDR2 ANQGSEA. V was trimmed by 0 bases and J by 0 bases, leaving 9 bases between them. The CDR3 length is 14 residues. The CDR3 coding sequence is TGCAGCGTTGAAGATCCCGGGGGCTCCTACGAGCAGTACTTC. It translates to CSVEDPGGSYEQYF.

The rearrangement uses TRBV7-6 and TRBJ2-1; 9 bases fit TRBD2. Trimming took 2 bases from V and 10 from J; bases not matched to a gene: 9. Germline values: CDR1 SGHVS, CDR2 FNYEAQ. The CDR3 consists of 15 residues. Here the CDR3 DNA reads TGTGCCAGCAGCTTAATAGCGGGAGAGGGTGAGGAGCAGTTCTTC. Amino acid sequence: CASSLIAGEGEEQFF.

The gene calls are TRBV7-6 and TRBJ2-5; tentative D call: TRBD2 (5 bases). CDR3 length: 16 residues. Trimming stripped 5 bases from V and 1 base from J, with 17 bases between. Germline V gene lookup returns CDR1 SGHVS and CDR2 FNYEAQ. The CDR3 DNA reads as TGTGCCAGCAGCCGTACCACCGGACTTTCCCAAGAGACCCAGTACTTC. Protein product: CASSRTTGLSQETQYF.

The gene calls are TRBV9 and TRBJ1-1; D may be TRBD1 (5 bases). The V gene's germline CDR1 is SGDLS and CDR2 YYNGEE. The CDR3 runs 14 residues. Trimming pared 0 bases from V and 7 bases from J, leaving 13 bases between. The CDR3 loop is CASSVATTRGEAFF. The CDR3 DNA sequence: TGTGCCAGCAGCGTAGCTACAACGAGGGGTGAAGCTTTCTTT.

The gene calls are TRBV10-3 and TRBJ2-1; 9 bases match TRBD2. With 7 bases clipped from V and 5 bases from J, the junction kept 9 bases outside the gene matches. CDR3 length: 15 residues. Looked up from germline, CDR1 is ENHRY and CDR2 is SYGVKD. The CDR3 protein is CAINRAGGRDNEQFF. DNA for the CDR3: TGTGCCATCAATCGAGCGGGAGGCCGGGACAATGAGCAGTTCTTC.

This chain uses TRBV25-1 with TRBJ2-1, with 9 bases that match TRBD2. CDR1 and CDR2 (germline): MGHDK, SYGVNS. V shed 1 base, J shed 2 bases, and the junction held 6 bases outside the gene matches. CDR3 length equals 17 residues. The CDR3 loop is CASSEFSGRTTYNEQFF. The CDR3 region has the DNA TGTGCCAGCAGTGAATTCAGCGGGAGGACCACCTACAATGAGCAGTTCTTC.

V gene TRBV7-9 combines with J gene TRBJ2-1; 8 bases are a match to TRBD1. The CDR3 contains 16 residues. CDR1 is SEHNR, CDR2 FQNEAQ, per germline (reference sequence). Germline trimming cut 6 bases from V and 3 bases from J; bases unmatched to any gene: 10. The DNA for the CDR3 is TGTGCCAGCAGTCCTCGACAGGGGCAGGTCTACAATGAGCAGTTCTTC. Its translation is CASSPRQGQVYNEQFF.

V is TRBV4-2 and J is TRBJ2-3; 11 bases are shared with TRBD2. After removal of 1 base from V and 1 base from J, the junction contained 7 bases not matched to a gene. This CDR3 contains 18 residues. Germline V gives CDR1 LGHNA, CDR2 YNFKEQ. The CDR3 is CASSQVLAGGPRTDTQYF. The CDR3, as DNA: TGTGCCAGCAGCCAAGTCCTAGCGGGGGGCCCCCGCACAGATACGCAGTATTTT.

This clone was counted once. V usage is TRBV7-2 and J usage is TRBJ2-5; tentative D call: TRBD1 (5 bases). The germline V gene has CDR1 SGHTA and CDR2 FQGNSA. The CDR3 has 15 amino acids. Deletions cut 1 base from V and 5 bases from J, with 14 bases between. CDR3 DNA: TGTGCCAGCAGCTTAGTTTGGGGCTTGGGGGAGACCCAGTACTTC. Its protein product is CASSLVWGLGETQYF. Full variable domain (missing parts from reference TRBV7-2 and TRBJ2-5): GAGVSQSPSNKVTEKGKDVELRCDPISGHTALYWYRQSLGQGLEFLIYFQGNSAPDKSGLPSDRFSAERTGGSVSTLTIQRTQQEDSAVYLCASSLVWGLGETQYFGPGTRLLVL.

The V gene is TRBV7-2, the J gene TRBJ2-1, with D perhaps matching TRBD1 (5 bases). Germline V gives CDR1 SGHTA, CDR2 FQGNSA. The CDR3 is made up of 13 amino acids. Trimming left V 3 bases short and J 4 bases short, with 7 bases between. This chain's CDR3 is CASSLYRYNEQFF. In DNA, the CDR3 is TGTGCCAGCAGCTTGTACAGGTACAATGAGCAGTTCTTC.

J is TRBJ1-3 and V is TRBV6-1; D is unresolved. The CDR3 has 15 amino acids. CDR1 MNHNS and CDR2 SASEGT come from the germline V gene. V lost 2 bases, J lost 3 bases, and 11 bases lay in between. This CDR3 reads CASSEFGEGGNTIYF. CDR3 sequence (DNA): TGTGCCAGCAGTGAATTTGGGGAGGGTGGAAACACCATATATTTT.

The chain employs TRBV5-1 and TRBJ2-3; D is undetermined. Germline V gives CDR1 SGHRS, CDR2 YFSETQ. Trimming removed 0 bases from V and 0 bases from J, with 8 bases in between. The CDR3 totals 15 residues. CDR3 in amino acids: CASSLAFGSTDTQYF. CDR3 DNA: TGCGCCAGCAGCTTGGCCTTCGGGAGCACAGATACGCAGTATTTT.

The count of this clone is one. The CDR3 nucleotides are TGTGCCACCAGCAGAGATAGGGGCTCTGGAAACACCATATATTTT. Protein: CATSRDRGSGNTIYF. The V and J genes are TRBV15 and TRBJ1-3; a weak D match, TRBD1 (5 bases). Looked up from germline, CDR1 is LNHNV and CDR2 is YYDKDF (reference sequence). Trimming left V 0 bases short and J 0 bases short, with 6 bases between. The CDR3 consists of 15 residues.

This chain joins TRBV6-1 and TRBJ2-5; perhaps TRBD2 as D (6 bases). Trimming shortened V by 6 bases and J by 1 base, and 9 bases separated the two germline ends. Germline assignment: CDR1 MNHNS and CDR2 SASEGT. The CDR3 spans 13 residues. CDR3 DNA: TGTGCCAGCAGGGAGGGGTCCCAAGAGACCCAGTACTTC. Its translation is CASREGSQETQYF.

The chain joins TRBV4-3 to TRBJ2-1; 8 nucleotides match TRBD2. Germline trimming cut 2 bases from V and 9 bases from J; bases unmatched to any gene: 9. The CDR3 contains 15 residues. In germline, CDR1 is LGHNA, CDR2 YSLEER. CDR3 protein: CASSQIGLAEGEQFF. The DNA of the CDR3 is TGCGCCAGCAGCCAAATTGGACTAGCAGAGGGTGAGCAGTTCTTC.

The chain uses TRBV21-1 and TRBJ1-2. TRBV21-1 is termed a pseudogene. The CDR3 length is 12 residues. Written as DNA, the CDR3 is TGTGCCAGCAGCAAGAGTCCCTATGGCTACACCTTC. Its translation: CASSKSPYGYTF.

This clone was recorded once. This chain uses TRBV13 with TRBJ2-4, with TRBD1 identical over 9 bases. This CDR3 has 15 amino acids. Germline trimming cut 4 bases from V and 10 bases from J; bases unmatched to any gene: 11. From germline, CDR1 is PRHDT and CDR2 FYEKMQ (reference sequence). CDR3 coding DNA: TGTGCCAGCAGCTCTAAGGGACAGGGCAATTTGATTCAGTACTTC. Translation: CASSSKGQGNLIQYF.

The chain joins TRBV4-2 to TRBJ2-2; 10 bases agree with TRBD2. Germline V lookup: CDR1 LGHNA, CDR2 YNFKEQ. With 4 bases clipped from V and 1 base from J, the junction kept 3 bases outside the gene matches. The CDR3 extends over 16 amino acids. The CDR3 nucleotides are TGTGCCAGCAGCCCCCTAGCGGGAGAGAACACCGGGGAGCTGTTTTTT. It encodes CASSPLAGENTGELFF.

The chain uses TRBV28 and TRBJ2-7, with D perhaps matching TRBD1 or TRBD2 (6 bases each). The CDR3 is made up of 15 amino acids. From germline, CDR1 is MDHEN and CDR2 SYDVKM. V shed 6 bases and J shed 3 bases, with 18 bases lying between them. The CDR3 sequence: CASSIRQGTLYEQYF. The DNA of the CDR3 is TGTGCCAGCAGCATCCGGCAGGGGACTCTCTACGAGCAGTACTTC. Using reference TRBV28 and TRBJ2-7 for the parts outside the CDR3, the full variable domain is DVKVTQSSRYLVKRTGEKVFLECVQDMDHENMFWYRQDPGLGLRLIYFSYDVKMKEKGDIPEGYSVSREKKERFSLILESASTNQTSMYLCASSIRQGTLYEQYFGPGTRLTVT.

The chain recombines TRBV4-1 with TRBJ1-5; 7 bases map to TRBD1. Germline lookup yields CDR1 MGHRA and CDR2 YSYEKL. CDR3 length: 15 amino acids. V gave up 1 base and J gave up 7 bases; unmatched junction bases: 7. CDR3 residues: CASSQGERQGQPQHF. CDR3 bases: TGCGCCAGCAGCCAAGGAGAAAGACAGGGACAGCCCCAGCATTTT.